The clone carrying this TCR beta chain was recorded only once. The antigen remains undetermined. CDR3 length: 13 residues. The J segment lost 3 bases and the V segment lost 8 bases, leaving 6 bases of the junction unmatched. Germline assignment: CDR1 MNHEY and CDR2 SMNVEV (reference sequence). The data were taken from a study of vaccination and CD4 T cells after COVID-19. Study-level background: The convalescents included six males and four females, and among them two were Hispanic while seven were Caucasian. The post-vaccine samples came a median approximately 73 days after dose two (range 14 to 241).

Sequenced with the Oncomine TCR Beta short-read assay was DNA taken from cultured CD4+ T cells. TCRdb re-analysed the PCR reads in MiXCR, keeping a single row per CDR3 protein. Of 20,000 to 25,000 distinct CDR3 sequences listed, around 68% were seen once; the top ten hold roughly 23%. Study findings and constraints: Vaccine-specific clones numbering 304 of 307 showed spike mono-reactivity in convalescent patients.

Indicated treatment: roughly ten-day PBMC culture with coronavirus spike peptide pools or control peptides (ViraFEST assay). Sample: CD4+ T cells from blood, cultured in vitro, taken before SARS-CoV-2 vaccination. The chain uses TRBV27 and TRBJ2-5, with 7 bases lining up with TRBD1. This clonotype originated in a human donor who received a COVID-19 vaccine. Here the CDR3 reads CASRNTGEETQYF. The CDR3 DNA follows: TGTGCCAGCCGCAACACAGGGGAAGAGACCCAGTACTTC.